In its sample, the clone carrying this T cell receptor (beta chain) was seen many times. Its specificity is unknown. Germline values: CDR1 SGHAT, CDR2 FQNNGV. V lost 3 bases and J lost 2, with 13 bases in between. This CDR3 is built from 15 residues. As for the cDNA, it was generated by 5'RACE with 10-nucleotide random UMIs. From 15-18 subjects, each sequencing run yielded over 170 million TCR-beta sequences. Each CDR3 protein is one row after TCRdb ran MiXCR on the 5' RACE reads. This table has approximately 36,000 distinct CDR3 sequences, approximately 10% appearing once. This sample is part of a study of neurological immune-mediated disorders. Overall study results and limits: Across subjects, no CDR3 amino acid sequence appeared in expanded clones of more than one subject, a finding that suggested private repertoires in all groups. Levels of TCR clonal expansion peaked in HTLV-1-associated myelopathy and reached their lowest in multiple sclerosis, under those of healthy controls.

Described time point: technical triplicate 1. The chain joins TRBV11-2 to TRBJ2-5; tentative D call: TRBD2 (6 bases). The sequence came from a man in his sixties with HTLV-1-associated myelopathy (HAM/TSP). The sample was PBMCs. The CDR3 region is CASSFGGSTQETQYF. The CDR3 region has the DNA TGTGCCAGCAGCTTCGGGGGTTCCACTCAAGAGACCCAGTACTTC.